This T cell receptor beta chain was found in a study of blood T cell repertoires in COVID-19. Study context: Samples representing acute and convalescent COVID-19 were sourced from the United States, Italy and Spain.

V was trimmed by 1 base and J by 1 base, leaving 9 bases between them. CDR1 and CDR2 (germline): SGHNT, YENEEA. This CDR3 spans 15 amino acids. Only in-frame clones appear in the TCRdb table, and some are missing; sequencing was by immunoSEQ multiplex PCR. This sample has 300,000 to 400,000 clones, with 90% to 95% found just once. V gene TRBV11-3 combines with J gene TRBJ2-3; TRBD2 might be the D (6 bases). The source is a woman between 18 and 29 years old who had recovered from COVID-19. Sequencing used peripheral blood. The chain's CDR3 is CASSLAGEGTDTQYF. The CDR3 DNA follows: TGTGCCAGCAGCTTAGCTGGGGAGGGCACAGATACGCAGTATTTT.